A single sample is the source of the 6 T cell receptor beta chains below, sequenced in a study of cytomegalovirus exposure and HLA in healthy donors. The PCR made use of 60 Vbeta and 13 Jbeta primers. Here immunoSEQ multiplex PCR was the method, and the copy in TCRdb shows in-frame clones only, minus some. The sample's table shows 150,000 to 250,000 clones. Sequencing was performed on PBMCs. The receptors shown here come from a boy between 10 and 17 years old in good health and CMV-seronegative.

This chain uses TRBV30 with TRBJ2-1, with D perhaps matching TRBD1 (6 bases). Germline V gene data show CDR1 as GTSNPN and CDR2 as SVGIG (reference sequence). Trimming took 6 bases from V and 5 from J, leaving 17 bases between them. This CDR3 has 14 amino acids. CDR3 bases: TGTGCCTGTTTACCGGGACAACGCAACAATGAGCAGTTCTTC. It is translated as CACLPGQRNNEQFF.

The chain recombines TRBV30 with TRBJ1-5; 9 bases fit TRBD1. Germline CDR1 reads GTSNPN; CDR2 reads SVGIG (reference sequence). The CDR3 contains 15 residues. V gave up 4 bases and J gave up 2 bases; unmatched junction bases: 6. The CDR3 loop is CAWTPQGAGNQPQHF. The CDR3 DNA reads TGTGCCTGGACCCCACAGGGGGCCGGCAATCAGCCCCAGCATTTT.

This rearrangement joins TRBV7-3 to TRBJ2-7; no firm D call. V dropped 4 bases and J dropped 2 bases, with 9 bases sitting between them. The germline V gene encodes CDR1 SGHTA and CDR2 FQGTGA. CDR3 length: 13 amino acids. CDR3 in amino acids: CASSSQIPYEQYF. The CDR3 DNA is TGTGCCAGCAGCTCCCAGATCCCCTACGAGCAGTACTTC.

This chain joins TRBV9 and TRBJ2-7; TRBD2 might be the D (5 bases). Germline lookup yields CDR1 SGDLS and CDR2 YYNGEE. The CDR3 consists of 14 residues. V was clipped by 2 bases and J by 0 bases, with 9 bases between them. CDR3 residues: CASSVARDSYEQYF. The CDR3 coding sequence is TGTGCCAGCAGCGTCGCGAGGGACTCCTACGAGCAGTACTTC.

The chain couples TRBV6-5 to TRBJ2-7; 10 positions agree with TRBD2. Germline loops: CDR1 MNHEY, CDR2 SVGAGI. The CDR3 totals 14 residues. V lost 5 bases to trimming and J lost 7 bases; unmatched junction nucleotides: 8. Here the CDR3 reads CASSKAGGPREQYF. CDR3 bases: TGTGCCAGCAGTAAAGCGGGGGGGCCGAGGGAGCAGTACTTC.

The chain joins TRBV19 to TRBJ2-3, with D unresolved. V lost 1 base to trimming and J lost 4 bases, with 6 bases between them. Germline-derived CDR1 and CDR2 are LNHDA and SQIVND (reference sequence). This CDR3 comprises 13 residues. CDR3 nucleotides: TGTGCCAGTAGTATAGGGGCCCCAGATACGCAGTATTTT. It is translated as CASSIGAPDTQYF.